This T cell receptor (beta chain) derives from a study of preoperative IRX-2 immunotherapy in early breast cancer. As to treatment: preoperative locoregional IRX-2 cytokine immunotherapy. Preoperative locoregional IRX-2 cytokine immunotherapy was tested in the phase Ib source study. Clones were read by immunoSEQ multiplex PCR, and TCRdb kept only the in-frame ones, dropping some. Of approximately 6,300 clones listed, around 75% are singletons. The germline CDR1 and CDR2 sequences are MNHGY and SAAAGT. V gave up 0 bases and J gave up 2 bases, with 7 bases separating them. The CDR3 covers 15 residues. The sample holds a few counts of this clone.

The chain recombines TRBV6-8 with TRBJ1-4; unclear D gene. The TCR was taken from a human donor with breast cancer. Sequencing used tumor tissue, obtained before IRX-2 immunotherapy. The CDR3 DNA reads TGTGCCAGCAGTTACTCGAGTCCGACTAATGAAAAACTGTTTTTT. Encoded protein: CASSYSSPTNEKLFF.